This T cell receptor (beta chain) derives from a study of identical twins. Study results and limitations: Out-of-frame alpha sequences common to twins were enriched for low generation probability. A cross-sectional statistical analysis, not follow-up of the same donors, supported the conclusions.

Germline CDR1 and CDR2: DFQATT and SNEGSKA (reference sequence). The CDR3 is 15 amino acids. The junction had 6 bases not matched to a gene; V was cut back by 0 bases and J by 3 bases. TCRdb used MiXCR to reprocess the 5' RACE reads, holding one entry per CDR3 protein. The sample lists 570,000 or so distinct CDR3 sequences; 7.5% to 10% were seen once. Concerning this clonotype: Its antigen is unidentified.

These data are also associated with another study on yellow fever vaccine responses in identical twins.

Input material: PBMCs. The V call is TRBV20-1, the J call TRBJ2-7; 9 positions match TRBD1. The sequence was collected from a young woman in good health. The CDR3 reads CSARDPGTGRYEQYF. The CDR3 nucleotides are TGCAGTGCTAGAGATCCGGGGACAGGGCGCTACGAGCAGTACTTC.